This is a list of T cell receptor beta chains from one sample in a study of blood T cell repertoires in COVID-19. Clones were read by immunoSEQ multiplex PCR, and TCRdb kept only the in-frame ones, dropping some. The sample records about 200,000 clones, roughly 80% being singletons. The source material was peripheral blood. These receptor sequences come from a woman aged 40 to 49 with COVID-19, enrolled during active disease. The CDR3 runs from the conserved cysteine through the conserved F or W. D genes are given only for firm matches.

v_call d_call cdr3_aa
TRBV24-1 NA CATGCRGKVSNQPQHF
TRBV2 NA CASSDSSGANVLTF
TRBV7-2 TRBD1 CATRRGLNTNYGYTF
TRBV5-5 NA CATTLGRLDGEQYF
TRBV7-9 NA CASSLEGESWQPQHF
TRBV5-8 TRBD1 CASSLNGQGANYGYTF
TRBV7-2 TRBD2 CASSLDIWGGSYEQYF
TRBV18 NA CASSPGGTVKETQYF
TRBV19 NA CASRIQDSLWEKLFF
TRBV29-1 NA CSVAQDLNQPQHF
TRBV11-2 NA CASSLGGAANQPQHF
TRBV5-1 NA CASSISGRNTEAFF
TRBV27 NA CASSFNRDSYNEQFF
TRBV18 TRBD1 CASSPETGAVRNTEAFF
TRBV5-1 TRBD1 CASSPRTGATGGYTF
TRBV5-1 TRBD1 CASSSPGQGVVGELFF
TRBV15 TRBD2 CATSTQGTSEETQYF
TRBV6-6 NA CASTPRGRTFSYEQYF
TRBV5-6 NA CASSLMGADYGYTF
TRBV7-8 TRBD2 CASSMLGSGEQETQYF
TRBV6-5 NA CATRWGGADTQYF
TRBV7-2 NA CASSPEVWGADTQYF
TRBV4-3 TRBD2 CATSPSSGGGGTQYF
TRBV7-9 NA CASSLGTPRPLHF
TRBV3-1/TRBV3-2 NA CASSQDGGEYF
TRBV10-3 NA CAISDGLAYEQYF
TRBV5-1 NA CASSLAGTTDPLHF
TRBV30 NA CAWSIQALINEQFF
TRBV5-1 TRBD1 CASSLGQGNADTQYF
TRBV29-1 NA CSVEEGTPNEQFF
TRBV9 TRBD1 CASSVSDRHTEAFF
TRBV6-5 TRBD1 CASGDRVNTEAFF
TRBV30 NA CAWSSPPGTSTIYF
TRBV12-3/TRBV12-4 NA CASRKSGLEFF
TRBV5-4 NA CASSLQGSYEQYF
TRBV5-6 TRBD2 CASSPQPGLVAGTNEQFF
TRBV6-2/TRBV6-3 TRBD2 CASSYASGLAGGPDTQYF
TRBV7-2 TRBD1 CASRPDRGGSPLHF
TRBV6-5 TRBD1 CASSYLPGTGNSPLHF
TRBV7-2 TRBD2 CASSSLAGGVGEQFF
TRBV9 NA CASSVQGANEKLFF
TRBV28 TRBD1 CASSLQGAHQPQHF
TRBV7-8 NA CASSQRVAYGYTF
TRBV5-5 NA CASSLEGQGRAYGYTF
TRBV3-1/TRBV3-2 NA CASSHTGTNEKLFF
TRBV5-1 TRBD1 CASSFTGEGDAEAFF